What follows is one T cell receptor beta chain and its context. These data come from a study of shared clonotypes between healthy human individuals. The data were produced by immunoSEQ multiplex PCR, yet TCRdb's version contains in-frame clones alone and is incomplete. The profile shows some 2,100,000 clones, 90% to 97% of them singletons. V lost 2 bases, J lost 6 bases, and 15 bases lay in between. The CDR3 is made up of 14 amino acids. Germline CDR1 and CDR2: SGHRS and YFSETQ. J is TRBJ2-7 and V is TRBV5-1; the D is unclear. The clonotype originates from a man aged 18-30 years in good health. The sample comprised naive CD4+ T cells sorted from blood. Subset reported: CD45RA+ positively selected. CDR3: CASSLPPLSSEQYF. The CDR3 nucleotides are TGCGCCAGCAGCTTACCCCCCCTCAGCTCCGAGCAGTACTTC. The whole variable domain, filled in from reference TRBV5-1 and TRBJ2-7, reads KAGVTQTPRYLIKTRGQQVTLSCSPISGHRSVSWYQQTPGQGLQFLFEYFSETQRNKGNFPGRFSGRQFSNSRSEMNVSTLELGDSALYLCASSLPPLSSEQYFGPGTRLTVT.